A selection of T cell receptor beta chains follows, all from one sample in a study of cytomegalovirus exposure and HLA in healthy donors. The method was immunoSEQ multiplex PCR; TCRdb's version includes in-frame clones alone and lacks a portion of them. The data show roughly 200,000 clones, 70% to 80% seen once. The source material was PBMCs. Receptors originate from a woman aged 55-70 years in good health and CMV-seropositive. The CDR3 runs from the conserved cysteine through the conserved F or W. The D gene is left open where the match is weak. The size entry is marked missing in some rows and otherwise reads once, few, many or a size class.

CATGSHRRDAEAFF,TGTGCCACTGGGTCCCACAGGCGTGATGCTGAAGCTTTCTTT,TRBJ1-1,TRBV28,NA,14,NA
CASSFPGGLSAFF,TGTGCCAGCAGCTTTCCCGGCGGGTTATCAGCTTTCTTT,TRBJ1-1,TRBV7-9,NA,13,few
CASSRSGRGGTDTQYF,TGCGCCAGCAGCCGTAGCGGGAGGGGCGGCACAGATACGCAGTATTTT,TRBJ2-3,TRBV5-1,TRBD2,16,NA
CASSLVFGGTEAFF,TGCGCCAGCAGCTTGGTTTTCGGGGGCACTGAAGCTTTCTTT,TRBJ1-1,TRBV5-1,NA,14,NA
CASIIQGSGVNTEAFF,TGTGCCAGCATCATACAGGGGTCTGGAGTGAACACTGAAGCTTTCTTT,TRBJ1-1,TRBV28,TRBD1,16,NA
CASSRDTTSGRDEQYF,TGTGCCAGCAGCAGAGACACGACTAGCGGGAGGGACGAGCAGTACTTC,TRBJ2-7,TRBV7-2,TRBD2,16,NA
CASSVLAGGATDTQYF,TGTGCCAGCAGCGTTCTAGCGGGAGGGGCCACAGATACGCAGTATTTT,TRBJ2-3,TRBV7-2,TRBD2,16,NA
CASSPQGVTQETQYF,TGTGCCAGCAGCCCTCAGGGGGTCACACAAGAGACCCAGTACTTC,TRBJ2-5,TRBV6-1,TRBD1,15,NA
CASSPRENTEAFF,TGTGCCAGCAGTCCCCGCGAGAACACTGAAGCTTTCTTT,TRBJ1-1,TRBV2,NA,13,NA
CASRMTGARNQPQHF,TGTGCCAGCAGGATGACAGGGGCCCGCAATCAGCCCCAGCATTTT,TRBJ1-5,TRBV6-5,TRBD1,15,NA
CASSLGGQPQHF,TGTGCCAGCAGCTTAGGAGGTCAGCCCCAGCATTTT,TRBJ1-5,TRBV7-2,NA,12,NA
CASSVEDRVVSFVFF,TGTGCCAGCAGCGTAGAGGACAGGGTAGTCTCGTTTGTTTTCTTT,TRBJ1-1,TRBV9,TRBD1,15,NA
CASSYSPDRDQETQYF,TGTGCCAGCAGTTACTCTCCGGACAGGGACCAAGAGACCCAGTACTTC,TRBJ2-5,TRBV6-6,TRBD1,16,NA
CASSVRQGGTDTQYF,TGTGCCAGCAGCGTAAGACAGGGGGGCACAGATACGCAGTATTTT,TRBJ2-3,TRBV9,TRBD1,15,NA
CAWSPATERGTEAFF,TGTGCCTGGAGTCCCGCGACAGAAAGGGGCACTGAAGCTTTCTTT,TRBJ1-1,TRBV30,NA,15,few
CASDRANYGYTF,TGTGCTTCGGACAGGGCGAACTATGGCTACACCTTC,TRBJ1-2,TRBV2,TRBD1,12,NA